These 13 T cell receptor beta chains share one sample of origin, sequenced in a study of blood T cell repertoires in COVID-19. Assay: immunoSEQ multiplex PCR; the TCRdb copy retains only in-frame clones and omits some. The data show around 180,000 clones, with 70% to 90% seen just once and roughly 2.5% held by the top ten. Material: peripheral blood. The receptors come from a man aged 35 to 55 with active or convalescent COVID-19.

This chain uses TRBV6-2 or TRBV6-3 with TRBJ1-2; 9 bases map to TRBD1. Losses at the gene ends were 4 bases for V and 5 bases for J; bases not matched to a gene: 11. This CDR3 is built from 16 residues. Per germline, CDR1 MNHEY and CDR2 SVGEGT. CDR3 amino acids: CASSSPPGQGHYGYTF. CDR3 DNA sequence: TGTGCCAGCAGTTCCCCGCCGGGACAGGGCCATTATGGCTACACCTTC.

This clone was seen just once. This chain connects TRBV30 to TRBJ1-5; TRBD1 is a possible D gene (6 bases). CDR1 and CDR2 from the germline V gene are GTSNPN and SVGIG (reference sequence). V gave up 2 bases and J gave up 4 bases, with 15 bases separating them. This CDR3 is built from 15 residues. The CDR3 loop is CAWSRTGRRNQPQHF. The CDR3 region has the DNA TGTGCCTGGAGTAGAACAGGGCGCCGAAATCAGCCCCAGCATTTT. Based on the CDR3 plus reference TRBV30 and TRBJ1-5, the full variable domain is SQTIHQWPATLVQPVGSPLSLECTVEGTSNPNLYWYRQAAGRGLQLLFYSVGIGQISSEVPQNLSASRPQDRQFILSSKKLLLSDSGFYLCAWSRTGRRNQPQHFGDGTRLSIL.

The chain is built from TRBV4-1 and TRBJ1-4; maybe TRBD1 (6 bases). Trimming removed 3 bases from V and 0 bases from J, with 20 bases in between. CDR3 length: 19 amino acids. CDR1 and CDR2 (germline): MGHRA, YSYEKL. The CDR3 is CASSQDPPGHLATNEKLFF. The CDR3 nucleotides read TGCGCCAGCAGCCAGGATCCCCCGGGACATCTTGCAACTAATGAAAAACTGTTTTTT.

V gene TRBV6-5 combines with J gene TRBJ1-6, with 7 bases lining up with TRBD1. Trimming removed 7 bases from V and 14 bases from J; junction bases left unmatched: 14. The CDR3 has 14 amino acids. Germline-derived CDR1 and CDR2 are MNHEY and SVGAGI. The CDR3 bases are TGTGCCAGCAATCTAGGGGGCCCGCGGGGAGCCCTCCACTTT. Amino acid sequence: CASNLGGPRGALHF.

The chain carries TRBV7-3 and TRBJ2-2; unclear D gene. Deletions cut 5 bases from V and 0 bases from J, with 10 bases between. This CDR3 comprises 15 residues. CDR1 and CDR2 (germline): SGHTA, FQGTGA. The CDR3 coding sequence is TGTGCCAGCAGCCCACTTAGCTCGAACACCGGGGAGCTGTTTTTT. It encodes CASSPLSSNTGELFF.

This chain links TRBV5-6 with TRBJ1-1; 8 positions agree with TRBD1. The CDR3 length is 13 residues. Per the germline V gene, CDR1 is SGHDT and CDR2 is YYEEEE. As DNA, the CDR3 is TGTGCGACAATGGGACAGGCCAAGGATGAAGCTTTCTTT. Residues: CATMGQAKDEAFF. The whole variable domain, remainder taken from reference TRBV5-6 and TRBJ1-1, is DAGVTQSPTHLIKTRGQQVTLRCSPKSGHDTVSWYQQALGQGPQFIFQYYEEEERQRGNFPDRFSGHQFPNYSSELNVNALLLGDSALYLCATMGQAKDEAFFGQGTRLTVV.

The V call is TRBV29-1, the J call TRBJ1-5, with a possible D match to TRBD1 (6 bases). V dropped 5 bases and J dropped 0 bases, with 14 bases sitting between them. Germline-derived CDR1 and CDR2 are SQVTM and ANQGSEA. CDR3 length equals 15 residues. For the CDR3, the DNA is TGCAGCGTTCGAGGGGGTTTTGGTAGCAATCAGCCCCAGCATTTT. As protein: CSVRGGFGSNQPQHF.

Comment on this clone: The sample carries other DNA sequences with the same CDR3. The chain couples TRBV3-1 (or the pseudogene TRBV3-2) to TRBJ1-3; D call uncertain. The V end was cut by 1 base, the J end by 4 bases, with 5 bases between. This CDR3 is 13 amino acids long. The germline CDR1 and CDR2 sequences are LGHDT and YNNKEL (reference sequence). The CDR3 DNA follows: TGTGCCAGCAGCCAAGGTCGGGGAAACACCATATATTTT. Encoded protein: CASSQGRGNTIYF.

The genes are TRBV5-1 and TRBJ1-6; TRBD1 matches at 8 bases. Germline CDR1 reads SGHRS; CDR2 reads YFSETQ. Losses at the gene ends were 5 bases for V and 8 bases for J; bases not matched to a gene: 6. This CDR3 has 14 residues. In DNA form, the CDR3 reads TGCGCCAGCAGACCGGACAGGGCGTATTCACCCCTCCACTTT. Translating gives CASRPDRAYSPLHF.

This sequence joins TRBV18 and TRBJ2-7; TRBD1 agrees at 8 bases. CDR1 is KGHSH and CDR2 is LQKENI in the germline V gene. The V gene end was trimmed by 3 bases and the J gene end by 4 bases; junction bases not matched to a gene: 11. This CDR3 region has 16 residues. This CDR3 is CASSPPASGGGYEQYF. DNA of the CDR3: TGTGCCAGCTCACCGCCCGCCTCAGGGGGCGGGTACGAGCAGTACTTC.

This rearrangement joins TRBV11-2 to TRBJ2-3, with D tentatively TRBD2 (5 bases). Germline V gives CDR1 SGHAT, CDR2 FQNNGV. The CDR3 runs 14 residues. Deletions cut 1 base from V and 2 bases from J, with 7 bases between. This chain's CDR3 is CASSLVAPTDTQYF. CDR3 sequence (DNA): TGTGCCAGCAGCTTAGTAGCGCCCACAGATACGCAGTATTTT.

This clone was observed a single time. J is TRBJ2-5 and V is TRBV9; 7 positions agree with TRBD2. Per the germline V gene, CDR1 is SGDLS and CDR2 is YYNGEE. J was trimmed by 5 bases and V by 0 bases; bases with no gene match: 7. This CDR3 is built from 15 residues. This CDR3 reads CASSVGSGGVETQYF. In DNA, the CDR3 is TGTGCCAGCAGCGTAGGCAGTGGGGGGGTGGAGACCCAGTACTTC.

This sequence joins TRBV25-1 and TRBJ2-7; the match to TRBD1 covers 9 bases. The length of the CDR3 is 13 residues. Germline values: CDR1 MGHDK, CDR2 SYGVNS. J lost 6 bases, V lost 10 bases, and 10 bases had no gene match. The CDR3 DNA is TGTGCCACCCCAGGGGACAGGGCCGGCGAGCAGTACTTC. It is translated as CATPGDRAGEQYF.